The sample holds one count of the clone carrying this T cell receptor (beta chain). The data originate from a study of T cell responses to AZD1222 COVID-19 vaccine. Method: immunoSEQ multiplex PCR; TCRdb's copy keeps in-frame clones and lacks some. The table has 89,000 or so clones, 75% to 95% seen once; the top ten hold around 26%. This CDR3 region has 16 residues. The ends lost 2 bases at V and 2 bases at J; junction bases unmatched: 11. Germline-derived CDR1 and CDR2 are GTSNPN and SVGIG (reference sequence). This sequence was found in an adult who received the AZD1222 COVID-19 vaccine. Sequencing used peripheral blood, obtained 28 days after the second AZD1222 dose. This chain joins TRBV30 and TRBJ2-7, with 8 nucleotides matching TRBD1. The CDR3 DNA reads TGTGCCTGGAGTCTACTGACAGGGGCGTCAACCTACGAGCAGTACTTC. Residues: CAWSLLTGASTYEQYF.